The source of this TCR beta chain is a study of Graves' ophthalmopathy and Graves' hyperthyroidism. Findings of the study overall: Detection in blood was also observed for most expanded thyroid clonotypes above 0.001 frequency. Using 13 signatures, a model distinguished ophthalmopathy from stable hyperthyroidism, reaching around 88% sensitivity and about 81% specificity.

CDR3 length: 16 residues. Enrollment excluded any patients with other autoimmune diseases, uncontrolled infections, pregnancy or lactation. Clinical symptoms and serum thyroxine were used for diagnosis; TRAb, thyroid ultrasound and orbital computed tomography were also relied on. Amplifying from RNA transcripts, the study obtained TCR beta CDR3 regions. HTBI primers served in a first-round RT-PCR, which a second-round multiplex PCR followed. MiXCR, applied by TCRdb to the multiplex PCR reads, yields one record per CDR3 protein. Of around 1,200,000 distinct CDR3 sequences in the sample, 36% were seen once. As for this clonotype: As yet, its antigen is unknown. A much larger clone differs from this one at a single base, so this may be a read error.

The gene calls are TRBV12-3 or TRBV12-4 and TRBJ1-5; 8 bases map to TRBD1. Sequenced material: peripheral blood or thyroid tissue (not recorded which). The TCR originated in an adult man with Graves' hyperthyroidism. As DNA, the CDR3 is TGTGCCAGCGGTTTAGCGGACAGGGTTGGCAATCAGCCCCAGCATTTT. The encoded protein is CASGLADRVGNQPQHF.